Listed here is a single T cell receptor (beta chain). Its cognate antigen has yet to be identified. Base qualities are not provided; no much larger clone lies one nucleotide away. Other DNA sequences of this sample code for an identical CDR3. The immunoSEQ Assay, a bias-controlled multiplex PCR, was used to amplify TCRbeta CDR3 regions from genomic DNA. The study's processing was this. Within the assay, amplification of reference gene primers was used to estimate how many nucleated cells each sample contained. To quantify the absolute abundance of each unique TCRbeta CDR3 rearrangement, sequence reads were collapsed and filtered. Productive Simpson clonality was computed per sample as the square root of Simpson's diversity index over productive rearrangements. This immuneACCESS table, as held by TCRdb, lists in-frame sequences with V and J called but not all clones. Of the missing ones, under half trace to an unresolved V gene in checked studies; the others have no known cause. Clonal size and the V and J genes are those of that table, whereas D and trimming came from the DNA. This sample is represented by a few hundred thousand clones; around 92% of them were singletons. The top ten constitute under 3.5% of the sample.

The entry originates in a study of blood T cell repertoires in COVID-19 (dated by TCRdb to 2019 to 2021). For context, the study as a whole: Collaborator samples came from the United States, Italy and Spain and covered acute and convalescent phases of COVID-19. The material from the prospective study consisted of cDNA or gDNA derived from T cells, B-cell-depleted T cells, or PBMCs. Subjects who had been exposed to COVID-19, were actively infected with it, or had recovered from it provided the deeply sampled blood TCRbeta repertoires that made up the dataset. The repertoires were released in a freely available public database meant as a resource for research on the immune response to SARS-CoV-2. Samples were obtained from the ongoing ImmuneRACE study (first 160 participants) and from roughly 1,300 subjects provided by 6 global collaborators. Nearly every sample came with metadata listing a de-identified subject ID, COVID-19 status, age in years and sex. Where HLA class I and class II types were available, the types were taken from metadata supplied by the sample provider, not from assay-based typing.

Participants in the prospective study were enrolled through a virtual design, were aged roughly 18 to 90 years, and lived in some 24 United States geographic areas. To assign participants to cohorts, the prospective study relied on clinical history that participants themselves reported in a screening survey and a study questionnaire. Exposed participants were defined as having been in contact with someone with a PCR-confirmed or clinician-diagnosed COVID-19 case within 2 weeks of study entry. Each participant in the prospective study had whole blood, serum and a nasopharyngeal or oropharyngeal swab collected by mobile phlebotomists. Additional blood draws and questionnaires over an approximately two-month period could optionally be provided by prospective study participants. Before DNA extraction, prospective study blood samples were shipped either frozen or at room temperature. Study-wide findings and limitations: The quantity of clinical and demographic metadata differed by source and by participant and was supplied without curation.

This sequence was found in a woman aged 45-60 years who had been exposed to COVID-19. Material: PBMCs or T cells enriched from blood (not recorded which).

The CDR3 has the sequence CASSLRDGYTF. The sequenced DNA is TGTGCCAGCAGTTTACGGGATGGCTACACCTTC. The receptor chain draws on TRBV28 and TRBJ1-2; the D gene lacks a confident call. V is cut by 2 bases and J by 6 bases, and the space between the germline ends is 4 bases. From the germline V gene, CDR1 is MDHEN and CDR2 is SYDVKM. CDR3 length: 11 amino acids, cysteine to phenylalanine. Only the CDR3 DNA stays, 33 bases, in frame from base 1.